Each of the 13 T cell receptor beta chains below was sequenced from the same sample in a study of cytomegalovirus exposure and HLA in healthy donors. PCR was performed using 60 Vbeta and 13 Jbeta primers. Data came from immunoSEQ multiplex PCR; TCRdb stores just in-frame clones and leaves some out. Here the sample spans approximately 220,000 clones, almost 80% being singletons. Source material: PBMCs. Every receptor here comes from a male donor in good health and CMV-seronegative.

V and J are TRBV4-3 and TRBJ1-4, with TRBD1 identical over 7 bases. The ends lost 1 base at V and 2 bases at J; junction bases unmatched: 7. The CDR3 runs 17 residues. The germline CDR1 and CDR2 sequences are LGHNA and YSLEER. The chain's CDR3 is CASSQGVGTATNEKLFF. The CDR3 DNA reads as TGCGCCAGCAGCCAAGGCGTGGGGACAGCTACTAATGAAAAACTGTTTTTT.

The chain employs TRBV7-9 and TRBJ2-7; TRBD2 is a possible D gene (5 bases). Per the germline V gene, CDR1 is SEHNR and CDR2 is FQNEAQ (reference sequence). The CDR3 covers 12 residues. V lost 10 bases to trimming and J lost 6 bases, with 16 bases between them. The CDR3 sequence is CATDLAGGEQYF. In DNA, the CDR3 is TGTGCCACTGATCTAGCTGGTGGCGAGCAGTACTTC.

The gene calls are TRBV11-3 and TRBJ2-3; 12 bases are shared with TRBD2. The germline CDR1 and CDR2 sequences are SGHNT and YENEEA. Trimming took 4 bases from V and 5 from J; bases not matched to a gene: 7. There are 16 residues in the CDR3. This CDR3 reads CASSSLAGGPGDTQYF. CDR3 sequence (DNA): TGTGCCAGCAGCTCTCTAGCGGGAGGGCCCGGAGATACGCAGTATTTT.

The V gene is TRBV19, the J gene TRBJ1-2; D gene ambiguous. The CDR3 runs to 14 residues. Germline CDR1 reads LNHDA; CDR2 reads SQIVND (reference sequence). The V and J ends lost 2 bases and 4 bases respectively, with 11 bases between them. The CDR3 bases are TGTGCCAGTAGTATAAGTGGCGGCGGCTATGGCTACACCTTC. Amino acids: CASSISGGGYGYTF.

The chain employs TRBV11-2 and TRBJ2-7; D is perhaps TRBD1 (6 bases). The germline gives CDR1 SGHAT, CDR2 FQNNGV. V was cut by 2 bases and J by 1 base, with 9 bases left in between. The CDR3 is 14 residues long. This chain's CDR3 is CASSLSGHSYEQYF. The CDR3 DNA reads TGTGCCAGCAGCTTATCGGGACATTCCTACGAGCAGTACTTC.

This clone has only a few counts. The chain has TRBV7-2 and TRBJ2-3; 11 bases fit TRBD2. V trimming: 1 base; J trimming: 5 bases; junction bases outside the gene matches: 11. This CDR3 region has 18 residues. Germline CDR1 SGHTA, CDR2 FQGNSA. The CDR3 region has the DNA TGTGCCAGCAGCTTAGGGCGGGCGACTAGCGGGGCGGGAGATACGCAGTATTTT. It specifies CASSLGRATSGAGDTQYF.

This chain connects TRBV6-4 to TRBJ1-4; D call uncertain. V was pared by 7 bases and J by 6 bases, with 15 bases between. The CDR3 extends over 14 amino acids. The germline V gene has CDR1 MRHNA and CDR2 SNTAGT. As DNA, the CDR3 is TGTGCCAGCACCCGGTCACTGCTAGATGAAAAACTGTTTTTT. It translates to CASTRSLLDEKLFF.

This clone was found a few times. The chain has TRBV5-1 and TRBJ2-7; 10 nucleotides align to TRBD1. V gave up 4 bases and J gave up 1 base; unmatched junction bases: 11. Germline CDR1 and CDR2: SGHRS and YFSETQ. The CDR3 is 17 amino acids. The chain's CDR3 is CASSPTPTGGGSYEQYF. The CDR3 region has the DNA TGCGCCAGCAGCCCGACACCGACAGGGGGCGGTTCCTACGAGCAGTACTTC.

The sample holds one count of this clone. J is TRBJ2-7 and V is TRBV5-6, with TRBD2 matching 13 bases. The germline V gene has CDR1 SGHDT and CDR2 YYEEEE. CDR3 length: 17 residues. V was pared by 3 bases and J by 4 bases, with 10 bases of the junction left unmatched. The CDR3 loop reads CASSSLTGLAGAYEQYF. The CDR3, as DNA: TGTGCCAGCAGCTCCCTGACTGGACTAGCGGGAGCTTACGAGCAGTACTTC.

For this clone: The junction departs from the called germline gene at one end, perhaps through a read error. The V and J genes are TRBV10-3 and TRBJ2-2; D is possibly TRBD2 (6 bases). The CDR3 totals 14 residues. The V gene's germline CDR1 is ENHRY and CDR2 SYGVKD. The CDR3 sequence is CAVRSSESTGELFF. The CDR3 coding sequence is TGTGCCGTCAGGTCTAGCGAGAGCACCGGGGAGCTGTTTTTT.

This chain links TRBV5-8 with TRBJ1-5; D is ambiguous. The germline CDR1 and CDR2 sequences are SGHTS and YDEGEE. The CDR3 contains 14 residues. The V gene lost 4 bases and the J gene lost 7 bases, with 15 bases spanning the gap. DNA of the CDR3: TGTGCCAGCAGCGGATACGGAGAAGGACAGCCCCAGCATTTT. Its translation: CASSGYGEGQPQHF.

The CDR3 region is CASSRRQGSNSPLHF. The CDR3 coding sequence is TGCGCCAGCAGTCGTAGACAGGGGAGCAATTCACCCCTCCACTTT. The rearrangement uses TRBV23-1 and TRBJ1-6, with 8 bases fitting TRBD1. TRBV23-1 is labeled an ORF, and its function is uncertain. Trimming at V came to 4 bases and at J to 7 bases, leaving 6 bases not matched to a gene. This CDR3 region has 15 residues.

The chain employs TRBV19 and TRBJ2-7; no definite D call. Germline V gene sequence: CDR1 LNHDA, CDR2 SQIVND (reference sequence). Trimming took 6 bases from V and 0 from J, leaving 12 bases between them. The CDR3 totals 14 residues. This chain's CDR3 is CASSRLAYSYEQYF. DNA of the CDR3: TGTGCCAGTAGCCGACTGGCCTACTCCTACGAGCAGTACTTC.